The rows below give T cell receptor beta chains drawn from one sample of a study of regulatory T cells in long-lasting Graves disease. TCRdb re-called the multiplex PCR reads through MiXCR, storing one row per CDR3 protein. The profile shows about 440,000 distinct CDR3 sequences, roughly 17% of them singletons. This sample also belongs to another study, concerning T cells in Graves' hyperthyroidism and ophthalmopathy.

The source was peripheral blood mononuclear cells (PBMCs), collected at new diagnosis, from a patient treated with antithyroid drugs. These receptors were taken from a woman between 18 and 30 years old with Graves disease. CDR3s include the opening cysteine and the closing phenylalanine or tryptophan. The D gene is left open where the match is weak. The listing skips clone size in some rows; elsewhere it reads once, few, many or a size class.

D: NA; size: NA; V: TRBV6-1; J: TRBJ1-4; CDR3: CASSEQPVRKLFF; DNA: TGTGCCAGCAGTGAACAACCCGTACGAAAACTGTTTTTT
D: NA; size: many; V: TRBV20-1; J: TRBJ1-1; CDR3: CSARDMGTGYTEAFF; DNA: TGCAGTGCTAGAGATATGGGGACGGGCTACACTGAAGCTTTCTTT
D: NA; size: many; V: TRBV3-1; J: TRBJ2-5; CDR3: CASSQQGEETQYF; DNA: TGTGCCAGCAGCCAACAAGGGGAAGAGACCCAGTACTTC
D: NA; size: NA; V: TRBV6-2/TRBV6-3; J: TRBJ1-5; CDR3: CASSYNRLSQPQHF; DNA: TGTGCCAGCAGTTACAACAGGTTGTCCCAGCCCCAGCATTTT
D: TRBD1; size: few; V: TRBV28; J: TRBJ1-5; CDR3: CASSPWTGTSNQPQHF; DNA: TGTGCCAGCAGTCCCTGGACAGGGACTAGCAATCAGCCCCAGCATTTT
D: TRBD2; size: NA; V: TRBV19; J: TRBJ2-1; CDR3: CASIEGPHHSGRARNEQFF; DNA: TGTGCCAGTATTGAAGGCCCTCACCATAGCGGGAGGGCCAGGAATGAGCAGTTCTTC
D: NA; size: NA; V: TRBV10-1; J: TRBJ2-7; CDR3: CASSESGREYEQYF; DNA: TGCGCCAGCAGTGAGTCTGGACGAGAGTACGAGCAGTACTTC
D: NA; size: many; V: TRBV28; J: TRBJ2-1; CDR3: CASSKLARLFF; DNA: TGTGCCAGCAGTAAGCTAGCACGTCTGTTCTTC
D: TRBD2; size: NA; V: TRBV20-1; J: TRBJ2-5; CDR3: CSARYSGRPSETQYF; DNA: TGCAGTGCTAGATACAGCGGGAGACCGTCAGAGACCCAGTACTTC
D: TRBD2; size: many; V: TRBV7-2; J: TRBJ2-1; CDR3: CASSYPLEREGLYEQFF; DNA: TGTGCCAGCAGCTATCCGCTCGAGCGGGAGGGCCTTTATGAGCAGTTCTTC
D: NA; size: many; V: TRBV7-2; J: TRBJ1-2; CDR3: CASSLAGGDKYGYTF; DNA: TGTGCCAGCAGCTTAGCTGGGGGTGATAAATATGGCTACACCTTC
D: NA; size: few; V: TRBV20-1; J: TRBJ2-7; CDR3: CSASPIRDYYEQYF; DNA: TGCAGTGCTAGTCCCATTAGGGATTACTACGAGCAGTACTTC
D: NA; size: many; V: TRBV30; J: TRBJ2-1; CDR3: CAWGQGNEQFF; DNA: TGTGCCTGGGGTCAGGGGAATGAGCAGTTCTTC
D: TRBD2; size: NA; V: TRBV7-9; J: TRBJ2-3; CDR3: CASSSTSGSPGADTQYF; DNA: TGTGCCAGCAGCTCGACTAGCGGGAGCCCCGGGGCAGATACGCAGTATTTT
D: NA; size: NA; V: TRBV6-2/TRBV6-3; J: TRBJ2-2; CDR3: CASSTSGFGELFF; DNA: TGTGCCAGCAGTACCTCAGGGTTTGGGGAGCTGTTTTTT
D: NA; size: NA; V: TRBV10-3; J: TRBJ1-5; CDR3: CAISELGQGNQPQHF; DNA: TGTGCCATCAGTGAGCTCGGGCAGGGGAATCAGCCCCAGCATTTT
D: NA; size: few; V: TRBV24-1; J: TRBJ2-1; CDR3: CATSDFGHEQFF; DNA: TGTGCCACCAGTGATTTTGGGCATGAGCAGTTCTTC
D: TRBD2; size: NA; V: TRBV9; J: TRBJ2-1; CDR3: CASSPTGTREDEQFF; DNA: TGTGCCAGCAGCCCAACAGGGACTAGAGAGGATGAGCAGTTCTTC
D: TRBD1; size: many; V: TRBV2; J: TRBJ1-1; CDR3: CASRPGTDEAFF; DNA: TGTGCCAGCAGGCCCGGGACAGATGAAGCTTTCTTT
D: TRBD2; size: NA; V: TRBV5-4; J: TRBJ2-7; CDR3: CASSGALAGGPGEQYF; DNA: TGTGCCAGCAGCGGAGCGCTAGCGGGAGGGCCGGGTGAGCAGTACTTC
D: NA; size: NA; V: TRBV6-5; J: TRBJ2-2; CDR3: CASSYWVNTGELFF; DNA: TGTGCCAGCAGTTACTGGGTTAACACCGGGGAGCTGTTTTTT
D: TRBD2; size: few; V: TRBV20-1; J: TRBJ2-7; CDR3: CSARGLAGGLGEQYF; DNA: TGCAGTGCTAGAGGATTGGCGGGAGGGCTCGGGGAGCAGTACTTC
D: NA; size: few; V: TRBV15; J: TRBJ1-1; CDR3: CATSRDPLTEAFF; DNA: TGTGCCACCAGCAGAGATCCCCTCACTGAAGCTTTCTTT
D: TRBD1; size: few; V: TRBV20-1; J: TRBJ1-2; CDR3: CSVHRGYGDTF; DNA: TGCAGTGTTCACAGGGGGTACGGCGACACCTTC
D: NA; size: many; V: TRBV29-1; J: TRBJ2-3; CDR3: CSVELADLGGDTQYF; DNA: TGCAGCGTTGAACTGGCAGACCTTGGGGGGGATACGCAGTATTTT